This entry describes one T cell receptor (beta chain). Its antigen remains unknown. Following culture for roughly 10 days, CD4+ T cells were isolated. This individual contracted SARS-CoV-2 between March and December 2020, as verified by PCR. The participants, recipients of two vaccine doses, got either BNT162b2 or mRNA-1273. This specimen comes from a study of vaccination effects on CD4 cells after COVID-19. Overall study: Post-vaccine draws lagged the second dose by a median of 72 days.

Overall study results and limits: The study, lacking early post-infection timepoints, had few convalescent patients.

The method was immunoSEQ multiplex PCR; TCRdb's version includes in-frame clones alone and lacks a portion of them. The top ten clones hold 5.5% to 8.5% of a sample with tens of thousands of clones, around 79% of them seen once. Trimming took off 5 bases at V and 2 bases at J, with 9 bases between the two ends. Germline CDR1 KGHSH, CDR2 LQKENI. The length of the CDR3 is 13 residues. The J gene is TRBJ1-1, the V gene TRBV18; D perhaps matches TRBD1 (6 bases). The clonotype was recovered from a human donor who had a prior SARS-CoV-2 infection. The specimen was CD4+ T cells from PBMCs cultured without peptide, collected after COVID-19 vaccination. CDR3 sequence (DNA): TGTGCCAGCTCAGAACAGGGAAACACTGAAGCTTTCTTT. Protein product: CASSEQGNTEAFF.